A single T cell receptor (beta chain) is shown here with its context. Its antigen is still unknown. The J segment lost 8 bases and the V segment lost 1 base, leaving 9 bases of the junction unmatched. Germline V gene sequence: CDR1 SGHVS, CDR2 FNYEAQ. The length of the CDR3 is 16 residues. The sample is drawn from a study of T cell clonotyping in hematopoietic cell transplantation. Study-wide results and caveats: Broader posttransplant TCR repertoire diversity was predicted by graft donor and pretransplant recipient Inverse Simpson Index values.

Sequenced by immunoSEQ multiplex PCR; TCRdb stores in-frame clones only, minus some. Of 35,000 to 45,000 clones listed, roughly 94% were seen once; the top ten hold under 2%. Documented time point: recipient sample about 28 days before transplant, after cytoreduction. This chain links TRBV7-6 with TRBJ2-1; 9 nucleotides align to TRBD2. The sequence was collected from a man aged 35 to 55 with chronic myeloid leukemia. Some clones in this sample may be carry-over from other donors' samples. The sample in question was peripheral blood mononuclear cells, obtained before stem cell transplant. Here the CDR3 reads CASSLGIGGGDDEQFF. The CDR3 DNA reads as TGTGCCAGCAGCTTAGGGATTGGCGGGGGGGACGATGAGCAGTTCTTC.